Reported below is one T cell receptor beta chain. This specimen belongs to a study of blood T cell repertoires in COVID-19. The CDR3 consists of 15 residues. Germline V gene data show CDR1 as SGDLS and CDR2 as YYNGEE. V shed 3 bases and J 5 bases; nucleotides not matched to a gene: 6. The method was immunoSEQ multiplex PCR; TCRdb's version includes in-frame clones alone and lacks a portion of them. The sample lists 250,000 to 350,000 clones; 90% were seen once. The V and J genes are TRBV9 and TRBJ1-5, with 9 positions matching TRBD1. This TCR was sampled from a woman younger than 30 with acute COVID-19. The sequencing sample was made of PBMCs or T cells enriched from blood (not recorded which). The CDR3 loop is CASSAQGAGDQPQHF. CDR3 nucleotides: TGTGCCAGCAGCGCACAGGGGGCTGGCGATCAGCCCCAGCATTTT.